The clone carrying this T cell receptor (beta chain) was counted a few times. This specimen comes from a study of blood T cell repertoires in COVID-19. About the study: Researchers got acute and convalescent COVID-19 samples from the United States, Italy and Spain. The cDNA or gDNA used as material had been derived from T cells, B-cell-depleted T cells, or PBMCs.

The ends were cut back, 3 bases at V and 5 bases at J, with 5 bases in the middle. Per the germline V gene, CDR1 is WNHNN and CDR2 is SYGVQD (reference sequence). This CDR3 is built from 11 residues. Original processing notes: How many nucleated cells were present was estimated from reference gene primer amplification. Sequencing used immunoSEQ multiplex PCR; TCRdb keeps in-frame clones, though not all of them. V, J and clone size derive from that table, while D and trimming were established from the DNA sequence. The sample consists of some 170,000 clones, around four fifths of them appearing once. The genes are TRBV10-1 and TRBJ2-7; D ambiguous. This TCR came from a human donor in a cohort sampled during active COVID-19. Sample: peripheral blood. CDR3 nucleotide sequence: TGCGCCAGCAGTGACCTAAACGAGCAGTACTTC. It codes for CASSDLNEQYF.